This T cell receptor beta chain appears in the sequencing data of a study of T cells in Graves' hyperthyroidism and ophthalmopathy. Study at large: Peripheral blood was secured at the point of initial diagnosis, before any treatment.

The sample holds a few counts of this clonotype. Its antigen is not known. Hyperthyroidism patients were newly diagnosed, had disease duration under 2 months, and were aged 18 to 65 years. Study-level points and caveats: In validation, the model predicted ophthalmopathy. These predictions came a median about 6.5 months before onset.

Amplification of TCR beta CDR3 regions was performed using RNA transcripts as template. HTBI primers were used for first-round RT-PCR of the TCR CDR3. MiXCR, run by TCRdb on the multiplex PCR reads, gives a single entry per CDR3 protein. Counted here are some 720,000 distinct CDR3 sequences, 15% to 20% occurring once; the ten biggest clones make up approximately 8.4%. Germline CDR1 SGHTA, CDR2 FQGNSA. The CDR3 is made up of 13 amino acids. Trimming left V 5 bases short and J 0 bases short, with 7 bases between. The receptor comes from a man younger than 35 with Graves' hyperthyroidism. The specimen was blood. The gene calls are TRBV7-2 and TRBJ1-1; no reliable D call. As DNA, the CDR3 is TGTGCCAGCAGCGCCCGAATGAACACTGAAGCTTTCTTT. Translating gives CASSARMNTEAFF.